These 23 T cell receptor beta chains share one sample of origin, sequenced in a study of shared clonotypes between healthy human individuals. Repertoires were generated with immunoSEQ multiplex PCR, while TCRdb's copy carries only in-frame clones and drops some. The top ten clones hold less than 0.15% of a sample with around 2.3 million clones, roughly 95% of them seen once. What was sequenced was naive CD4+ T cells sorted from blood. Subset here: CD45RA+ positively selected. These receptors all come from a man between 18 and 29 years old in good health.

This clone was found once. The chain carries TRBV7-2 and TRBJ2-2; 9 bases agree with TRBD1. Losses at the gene ends were 4 bases for V and 8 bases for J; bases not matched to a gene: 2. The CDR3 is made up of 13 amino acids. Germline assignment: CDR1 SGHTA and CDR2 FQGNSA. CDR3 bases: TGTGCCAGCAGCTGGGACAGGGATGGGGAGCTGTTTTTT. Its protein is CASSWDRDGELFF.

Notes on this clone: The sample holds other DNA sequences that translate to the same CDR3. The chain uses TRBV5-1 and TRBJ2-2; D is unresolved. This CDR3 contains 13 residues. Germline V gene sequence: CDR1 SGHRS, CDR2 YFSETQ. V lost 4 bases and J lost 1, with 5 bases in between. CDR3 sequence (DNA): TGCGCCAGCAGCCCTCAGAACACCGGGGAGCTGTTTTTT. Its translation is CASSPQNTGELFF.

The rearrangement joins TRBV19 to TRBJ1-1; 7 bases are a match to TRBD1. J was trimmed by 0 bases and V by 3 bases; bases with no gene match: 7. The CDR3 loop spans 16 amino acids. From germline, CDR1 is LNHDA and CDR2 SQIVND (reference sequence). The chain's CDR3 is CASSMGTTGVNTEAFF. The CDR3 nucleotides are TGTGCCAGTAGTATGGGAACTACAGGGGTGAACACTGAAGCTTTCTTT.

V and J are TRBV29-1 and TRBJ2-5; 7 bases map to TRBD1. Trimming took 6 bases from V and 0 from J; bases not matched to a gene: 4. The CDR3 runs 13 residues. Looked up from germline, CDR1 is SQVTM and CDR2 is ANQGSEA. CDR3 in DNA: TGCAGCGTCAGGACAGGAAACCAAGAGACCCAGTACTTC. It translates to CSVRTGNQETQYF.

The V call is TRBV6-6, the J call TRBJ1-1; possible D gene TRBD1, 5 bases. V shed 0 bases and J shed 6 bases, with 14 bases lying between them. This CDR3 comprises 15 residues. CDR1 MNHNY and CDR2 SVGAGI come from the germline V gene (reference sequence). CDR3: CASSYSTFTGAEAFF. DNA of the CDR3: TGTGCCAGCAGTTACTCGACATTTACGGGGGCTGAAGCTTTCTTT.

This chain uses TRBV4-3 with TRBJ2-7, with unresolved D. V was trimmed by 0 bases and J by 3 bases, leaving 12 bases between them. This CDR3 has 15 residues. Germline-derived CDR1 and CDR2 are LGHNA and YSLEER. The CDR3 region has the DNA TGCGCCAGCAGCCAAGAACGCCGGGTCGGCTACGAGCAGTACTTC. Its translation: CASSQERRVGYEQYF.

The chain has TRBV5-6 and TRBJ1-1; D not resolved. Deletions cut 3 bases from V and 0 bases from J, with 9 bases between. The CDR3 totals 14 residues. From germline, CDR1 is SGHDT and CDR2 YYEEEE. The CDR3 DNA follows: TGTGCCAGCAGCTCAACACAGATGAACACTGAAGCTTTCTTT. Translation gives CASSSTQMNTEAFF. Filled out from reference TRBV5-6 and TRBJ1-1, the complete variable domain reads DAGVTQSPTHLIKTRGQQVTLRCSPKSGHDTVSWYQQALGQGPQFIFQYYEEEERQRGNFPDRFSGHQFPNYSSELNVNALLLGDSALYLCASSSTQMNTEAFFGQGTRLTVV.

The gene calls are TRBV5-1 and TRBJ1-1; D is perhaps TRBD1 (6 bases). Trimming removed 9 bases at V and 0 bases at J, with 12 bases between. The CDR3 is 13 residues long. CDR1 and CDR2 from the germline V gene are SGHRS and YFSETQ. The CDR3 DNA sequence: TGCGCCACCTCGACAGGTTTGAACACTGAAGCTTTCTTT. This codes for CATSTGLNTEAFF. The full variable domain, completed using reference TRBV5-1 and TRBJ1-1, is KAGVTQTPRYLIKTRGQQVTLSCSPISGHRSVSWYQQTPGQGLQFLFEYFSETQRNKGNFPGRFSGRQFSNSRSEMNVSTLELGDSALYLCATSTGLNTEAFFGQGTRLTVV.

The CDR3 DNA is TGTGCCAGCAGTTTGAGATATAGCAATCAGCCCCAGCATTTT. Protein: CASSLRYSNQPQHF. The J gene is TRBJ1-5, the V gene TRBV5-4; D call uncertain. V was shortened by 5 bases and J by 0 bases, with 9 bases between the two germline ends. CDR3 size: 14 residues. The V gene's germline CDR1 is SGHNT and CDR2 YYREEE (reference sequence).

The genes are TRBV5-1 and TRBJ2-7, with 8 nucleotides matching TRBD1. CDR3 size: 15 residues. Germline loops: CDR1 SGHRS, CDR2 YFSETQ. V gave up 4 bases and J gave up 3 bases; unmatched junction bases: 9. The CDR3 region has the DNA TGCGCCAGCAGCCAAACTGGACAGGGATTCTACGAGCAGTACTTC. It codes for CASSQTGQGFYEQYF. The full variable domain, in which reference TRBV5-1 and TRBJ2-7 provide the parts outside the CDR3, is KAGVTQTPRYLIKTRGQQVTLSCSPISGHRSVSWYQQTPGQGLQFLFEYFSETQRNKGNFPGRFSGRQFSNSRSEMNVSTLELGDSALYLCASSQTGQGFYEQYFGPGTRLTVT.

This chain links TRBV18 with TRBJ2-7, with D perhaps matching TRBD1 (6 bases). The CDR3 has 13 residues. The V gene's germline CDR1 is KGHSH and CDR2 LQKENI. V lost 3 bases and J lost 7, with 13 bases in between. CDR3 bases: TGTGCCAGCTCACCCTATAACAGGGAGGAGCAGTACTTC. It is translated as CASSPYNREEQYF.

The gene calls are TRBV18 and TRBJ2-5; D is unresolved. Per the germline V gene, CDR1 is KGHSH and CDR2 is LQKENI. The CDR3 loop spans 14 amino acids. V shed 3 bases and J shed 0 bases, with 8 bases lying between them. Written as DNA, the CDR3 is TGTGCCAGCTCACCCACACAGTACCAAGAGACCCAGTACTTC. Protein: CASSPTQYQETQYF.

The chain joins TRBV6-6 to TRBJ2-6; D gene uncertain. This CDR3 is 14 amino acids long. V lost 9 bases, J lost 0 bases, and 9 bases lay in between. Germline CDR1 and CDR2: MNHNY and SVGAGI (reference sequence). The CDR3 nucleotides read TGTGCCAGGCCCGCCCTCTCTGGGGCCAACGTCCTGACTTTC. As protein: CARPALSGANVLTF.

This chain connects TRBV7-8 to TRBJ1-3; 8 bases map to TRBD1. Trimming took 4 bases from V and 4 from J; bases not matched to a gene: 12. The CDR3 sequence is 17 residues long. Germline V gene data show CDR1 as SGHVS and CDR2 as FQNEAQ. The CDR3 nucleotides read TGTGCCAGCAGCTCCGTACCCCTCGGACAGGGAGGAAACACCATATATTTT. This codes for CASSSVPLGQGGNTIYF.

V is TRBV5-1 and J is TRBJ2-5; D unresolved. This CDR3 comprises 15 residues. V dropped 0 bases and J dropped 1 base, with 10 bases sitting between them. Germline V CDR1 and CDR2: SGHRS, YFSETQ. This chain's CDR3 is CASSLALAFQETQYF. CDR3 in DNA: TGCGCCAGCAGCTTGGCCTTGGCATTCCAAGAGACCCAGTACTTC.

J is TRBJ2-5 and V is TRBV21-1; the table gives TRBD1 as D, unverified against the DNA. TRBV21-1 corresponds to a pseudogene. There are 16 residues in the CDR3. The CDR3 reads CASRDNTGTGEETQYF. CDR3 sequence (DNA): TGTGCCAGCAGGGACAATACCGGGACAGGTGAGGAGACCCAGTACTTC.

V gene TRBV30 combines with J gene TRBJ1-2; weak D call: TRBD1 (6 bases). The germline V gene has CDR1 GTSNPN and CDR2 SVGIG (reference sequence). Trimming removed 2 bases from V and 3 bases from J, with 13 bases in between. CDR3 length: 14 residues. The CDR3 DNA follows: TGTGCCTGGAGTACCCTTAGGGGGGACTATGGCTACACCTTC. It translates to CAWSTLRGDYGYTF. Based on the CDR3 plus reference TRBV30 and TRBJ1-2, the full variable domain is SQTIHQWPATLVQPVGSPLSLECTVEGTSNPNLYWYRQAAGRGLQLLFYSVGIGQISSEVPQNLSASRPQDRQFILSSKKLLLSDSGFYLCAWSTLRGDYGYTFGSGTRLTVV.

The gene calls are TRBV6-5 and TRBJ1-4, with 8 bases lining up with TRBD1. V gave up 2 bases and J gave up 4 bases; unmatched junction bases: 0. Germline V CDR1 and CDR2: MNHEY, SVGAGI. The CDR3 extends over 14 amino acids. CDR3 sequence reads: CASSYDRGNEKLFF. CDR3 nucleotide sequence: TGTGCCAGCAGTTACGACAGGGGTAATGAAAAACTGTTTTTT.

The V call is TRBV21-1, the J call TRBJ1-2; the D segment call TRBD1 is taken from the table without a DNA check. TRBV21-1 is given as a pseudogene. CDR3 length equals 17 residues. The CDR3 DNA reads TGTGCCAGCAGCAAAGGACCGGGACAGGAGTTTAACTATGGCTACACCTTC. This translates into CASSKGPGQEFNYGYTF.

This chain links TRBV30 with TRBJ2-7; TRBD1 matches at 7 bases. Losses at the gene ends were 2 bases for V and 0 bases for J; bases not matched to a gene: 4. This CDR3 has 14 residues. The germline V gene encodes CDR1 GTSNPN and CDR2 SVGIG (reference sequence). The CDR3 here is CAWSRTGLSYEQYF. In DNA, the CDR3 is TGTGCCTGGAGTCGGACAGGCCTCTCCTACGAGCAGTACTTC.

The chain carries TRBV2 and TRBJ1-5; possibly TRBD1 for D (6 bases). There are 15 residues in the CDR3. V lost 7 bases to trimming and J lost 4 bases, with 17 bases between them. The V gene's germline CDR1 is SNHLY and CDR2 FYNNEI. DNA for the CDR3: TGTGCCAGCATACCCGGGGGCCTTGGGAATCAGCCCCAGCATTTT. Translation: CASIPGGLGNQPQHF.

This chain connects TRBV28 to TRBJ1-1; D is undetermined. Germline V CDR1 and CDR2: MDHEN, SYDVKM. V dropped 3 bases and J dropped 1 base, with 12 bases sitting between them. The CDR3 sequence is 15 residues long. The CDR3 coding sequence is TGTGCCAGCAGTTTTGGGGTCTTGACGAACACTGAAGCTTTCTTT. This sequence encodes CASSFGVLTNTEAFF.

The V call is TRBV5-1, the J call TRBJ1-6, with no clear D. This CDR3 has 18 residues. The V end lost 4 bases, the J end lost 0 bases, and 17 bases lay between the germline ends. The germline V gene has CDR1 SGHRS and CDR2 YFSETQ. Here the CDR3 reads CASSPWAPRSSYNSPLHF. DNA of the CDR3: TGCGCCAGCAGCCCCTGGGCCCCCCGGAGCTCCTATAATTCACCCCTCCACTTT.